The rows below give T cell receptor beta chains drawn from one sample of a study of Graves' ophthalmopathy and Graves' hyperthyroidism. TCRdb ran MiXCR on the multiplex PCR reads and lists one entry per CDR3 protein. The table lists 200,000 to 250,000 distinct CDR3 sequences, 20% to 25% of them singletons. Sequences were obtained from peripheral blood. The receptors were sampled from a woman in her 50s with Graves' ophthalmopathy. Each CDR3 is given with its conserved first and last residue. The D gene is left open where the match is weak. Not every row has a clone size; where given, it reads once, few, many or a size class.

j_call cdr3_length d_call v_call clone_size cdr3_aa cdr3_nt
TRBJ1-6 14 - TRBV12-3/TRBV12-4 - CASSFFDGNSPLHF TGTGCCAGCAGTTTTTTTGATGGGAATTCACCCCTCCACTTT
TRBJ2-7 12 - TRBV28 many CASSFKSYEQYF TGTGCCAGCAGTTTTAAGTCCTACGAGCAGTACTTC
TRBJ1-2 16 - TRBV28 many CASSSPRDPTNYGYTF TGTGCCAGCAGTTCACCCCGGGATCCAACTAACTATGGCTACACCTTC
TRBJ2-7 16 TRBD2 TRBV4-1 many CASSQGGSGRAYEQYF TGCGCCAGCAGCCAAGGCGGTAGCGGGAGGGCCTACGAGCAGTACTTC
TRBJ2-1 16 - TRBV24-1 many CATSDVSSGAYNEQFF TGTGCCACCAGTGATGTTAGCTCAGGGGCCTACAATGAGCAGTTCTTC
TRBJ1-5 15 - TRBV7-8 once CASSYLGQDNQPQHF TGTGCCAGCAGCTACCTAGGGCAGGATAATCAGCCCCAGCATTTT
TRBJ1-2 13 - TRBV4-1 - CASSQGGALGYTF TGCGCCAGCAGCCAAGGGGGCGCTCTTGGCTACACCTTC
TRBJ2-7 11 TRBD1 TRBV7-2 many CASSPDREQYF TGTGCCAGCAGCCCGGACAGGGAGCAGTACTTC
TRBJ1-5 14 TRBD1 TRBV6-1 many CASNPGQAIQPQHF TGTGCCAGCAACCCGGGACAGGCAATCCAGCCCCAGCATTTT
TRBJ2-7 14 - TRBV6-6 many CASRFGTGAYEQYF TGTGCCAGCCGATTTGGGACTGGGGCCTACGAGCAGTACTTC
TRBJ2-2 15 - TRBV12-3/TRBV12-4 many CASNRQGRDTGELFF TGTGCCAGCAACAGACAGGGGAGGGATACCGGGGAGCTGTTTTTT
TRBJ1-6 15 TRBD1 TRBV7-2 many CASSTQGGAGSPLHF TGTGCCAGCAGCACCCAAGGGGGCGCGGGTTCACCCCTCCACTTT
TRBJ2-5 14 - TRBV6-5 many CASSYMGPEETQYF TGTGCCAGCAGTTACATGGGGCCGGAAGAGACCCAGTACTTC
TRBJ2-7 13 - TRBV10-3 many CAISEMGGPEQYF TGTGCCATCAGTGAAATGGGGGGGCCCGAGCAGTACTTC
TRBJ1-1 16 - TRBV9 many CASSVAPDSLNAEAFF TGTGCCAGCAGCGTAGCCCCGGACAGCCTGAACGCTGAAGCTTTCTTT
TRBJ1-5 16 - TRBV19 many CASSQGWGRDNQPQHF TGTGCCAGTAGTCAAGGATGGGGAAGGGACAATCAGCCCCAGCATTTT
TRBJ2-7 13 - TRBV7-7 many CASSLGQGNEQYF TGTGCTAGCAGCTTAGGCCAGGGTAACGAGCAGTACTTC
TRBJ2-2 13 - TRBV28 many CASIRGNAGELFF TGTGCCAGTATTCGGGGGAACGCCGGGGAGCTGTTTTTT
TRBJ2-7 16 TRBD2 TRBV5-1 many CASSSTSGRAADEQYF TGCGCCAGCAGCTCTACTAGCGGGAGGGCGGCCGACGAGCAGTACTTC
TRBJ1-2 15 - TRBV7-2 many CASSLSGTATYGYTF TGTGCCAGCAGCTTAAGCGGGACGGCCACCTATGGCTACACCTTC
TRBJ2-7 13 - TRBV5-1 many CASSQVGSYEQYF TGCGCCAGCAGTCAGGTTGGCTCCTACGAGCAGTACTTC
TRBJ1-5 18 TRBD1 TRBV28 medium-sized CASSLGQGGRMRNQPQHF TGTGCCAGCAGTTTGGGACAGGGGGGACGGATGCGCAATCAGCCCCAGCATTTT